A selection of T cell receptor beta chains follows, all from one sample in a study of regulatory T cells in long-lasting Graves disease. Via MiXCR, TCRdb re-called the multiplex PCR reads, giving one row per CDR3 protein. The data hold fewer than 500,000 distinct CDR3 sequences, with around 15% observed a single time. This sample was shared with a second study, whose subject was T cells in Graves' hyperthyroidism and ophthalmopathy.

Specimen: peripheral blood mononuclear cells (PBMCs), collected at new diagnosis, from a patient treated with antithyroid drugs. The receptors were sampled from a man in his forties or fifties with Graves disease. CDR3s include the opening cysteine and the closing phenylalanine or tryptophan.

v_call cdr3_aa
TRBV4-1 CASSHSHNEQFF
TRBV7-8 CASSRRTSGIVTDTQYF
TRBV2 CASMGLAVYEQYF
TRBV24-1 CATSDSGTGWYEQYF
TRBV6-1 CASSKDSGWAGELFF
TRBV19 CASSIGTGGTEAFF
TRBV11-2 CASSLASGEGRTQYF
TRBV5-1 CASSLAGVNEKLFF
TRBV5-1 CASSLDGSEPLHF
TRBV2 CASSLVGLITYEQYF
TRBV27 CASSLVVGYEQYF
TRBV28 CASSLSLAGVKDEQFF
TRBV12-5 CASGLVRGLAGVSSYNEQFF
TRBV14 CASSQETSNTEAFF
TRBV7-8 CASSLVGSHYNEQFF
TRBV12-3/TRBV12-4 CASSAGQGDTQYF
TRBV6-2/TRBV6-3 CASRGTSGRWNEQFF
TRBV11-2 CASSLALAGNTDTQYF
TRBV2 CASSPDGGNRGYEQYF
TRBV6-2/TRBV6-3 CASSSDGTEAFF
TRBV20-1 CSASKSSGRFDEQYF
TRBV2 CASRISGTENTEAFF
TRBV18 CASSPLFGGGQETQYF
TRBV20-1 CSASFNSYEQYF
TRBV9 CASSVEPTGYSPLHF
TRBV7-6 CASSLEAGVTRTDTQYF
TRBV5-1 CASSLAPGWNTEAFF
TRBV20-1 CSARLAGETGELFF
TRBV11-2 CASSVKPRTGGGDTQYF
TRBV7-9 CASSQGQATYEQYF
TRBV7-9 CASSPEGTVPIF
TRBV15 CATSRGRNEKLFF
TRBV27 CASSPGLLSYEQYF
TRBV11-2 CASSLRGNYEQYF
TRBV2 CASSGDFDEQFF
TRBV4-2 CASSQDLGGATEAFF
TRBV12-3/TRBV12-4 CASSQGGTYYNEQFF
TRBV27 CASRGLAGVLDTQYF